The clone carrying this T cell receptor beta chain turned up a few times. This sample was included in a study of blood T cells in healthy people across ages. Donors were healthy Caucasian individuals from Russia aged about 6 to 90. Germline CDR1 ENHRY, CDR2 SYGVKD. V lost 3 bases, J lost 7 bases, and 13 bases stayed unmatched. CDR3 length: 17 residues. Using a J-beta primer mix together with a sample-barcoded 5' primer, a second PCR was run for about 6 to 12 cycles. Each CDR3 protein is one row after TCRdb ran MiXCR on the 5' RACE reads. The sample shows around 900,000 distinct CDR3 sequences, roughly half of them seen only once.

The sequenced sample was blood. The chain joins TRBV10-3 to TRBJ2-3; 10 nucleotides align to TRBD2. This sequence was found in an older woman in good health. The CDR3, as DNA: TGTGCCATCAGTGACCCCGGACTAGCGGAAACCGCCCATACGCAGTATTTT. It specifies CAISDPGLAETAHTQYF.